This T cell receptor beta chain was sequenced during a study of cytomegalovirus exposure and HLA in healthy donors. The CDR3 contains 14 residues. V was cut by 1 base and J by 2 bases, with 9 bases left in between. CDR1 is MNHEY, CDR2 SMNVEV, per germline (reference sequence). The study's findings and limits: Three chains linked to CMV were shown in vitro to be specific for CMV antigens.

There are a few counts of this clone. Its target is unknown. The PCR ran on 60 Vbeta and 13 Jbeta primers. The assay was immunoSEQ multiplex PCR, and TCRdb's table has in-frame clones only and misses some. The profile shows 160,000 or so clones, 72% of them singletons. The sequence was obtained from a human donor in good health. The chain is built from TRBV27 and TRBJ2-7; D possibly corresponds to TRBD2 (6 bases). The material sequenced was PBMCs. The CDR3 sequence: CASSLYGGAYEQYF. The CDR3 bases are TGTGCCAGCAGTTTATACGGCGGGGCCTACGAGCAGTACTTC.